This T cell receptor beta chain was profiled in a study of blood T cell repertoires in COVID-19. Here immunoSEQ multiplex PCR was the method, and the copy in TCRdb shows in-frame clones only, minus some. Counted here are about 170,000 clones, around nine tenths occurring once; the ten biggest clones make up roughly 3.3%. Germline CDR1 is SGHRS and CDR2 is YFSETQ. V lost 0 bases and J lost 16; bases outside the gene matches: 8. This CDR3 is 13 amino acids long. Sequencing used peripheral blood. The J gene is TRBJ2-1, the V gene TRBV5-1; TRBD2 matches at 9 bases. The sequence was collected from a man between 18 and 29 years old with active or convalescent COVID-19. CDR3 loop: CASSLGASGILFF. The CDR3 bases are TGCGCCAGCAGCTTGGGTGCTAGCGGGATTTTATTCTTC.